This TCR beta chain emerged from a study of cytomegalovirus exposure and HLA in healthy donors. Study-wide results and limits: In a later analysis, common viral pathogens appeared linked to several of the most significant clusters. For most TCR sequences rarity was the rule, although some public TCRs occurred in many donors.

Remarks on this clone: Its matching antigen is unknown.

Researchers ran the PCR with 60 Vbeta and 13 Jbeta primers. The method was immunoSEQ multiplex PCR; TCRdb's version includes in-frame clones alone and lacks a portion of them. Found here are roughly 63,000 clones, roughly 80% of them singletons; the top ten hold roughly 25%. V was trimmed by 0 bases and J by 7 bases, leaving 13 bases between them. The CDR3 covers 13 residues. The germline gives CDR1 GTSNPN, CDR2 SVGIG (reference sequence). The specimen was PBMCs. This TCR derives from a woman in her thirties or forties in good health and CMV-seropositive. V is TRBV30 and J is TRBJ2-7, with a weak D call TRBD2 (5 bases). CDR3 sequence (DNA): TGTGCCTGGAGTGTCTCCTGGACGGGGGAGCAGTACTTC. Amino acid sequence: CAWSVSWTGEQYF.